Shown below are 32 T cell receptor beta chains from a single sample sequenced in a study of shared clonotypes between healthy human individuals. The data were produced by immunoSEQ multiplex PCR, yet TCRdb's version contains in-frame clones alone and is incomplete. The data hold about a million clones, with around 74% observed a single time. Sample: memory CD4+ T cells sorted from blood. Subset in this sample: CD45RA-negative fraction. These TCRs come from a man aged 18 to 29 in good health.

Only one count was recorded for this clone. The chain combines TRBV23-1 with TRBJ2-7; 10 nucleotides agree with TRBD2. TRBV23-1 is sorted into the ORF group, with uncertain function. V gave up 2 bases and J gave up 3 bases; unmatched junction bases: 7. This CDR3 region has 16 residues. In nucleotides, the CDR3 is TGCGCCAGCAGTCAACCGACCAGGACTAGCGGCTACGAGCAGTACTTC. Encoded protein: CASSQPTRTSGYEQYF.

The rearrangement links TRBV5-1 to TRBJ2-3; D is perhaps TRBD1 or TRBD2 (5 bases each). The CDR3 loop spans 15 amino acids. Germline V gene lookup returns CDR1 SGHRS and CDR2 YFSETQ. Trimming took off 4 bases at V and 5 bases at J, with 17 bases between the two ends. CDR3 sequence: CASSPRAPQGDTQYF. The CDR3 nucleotides read TGCGCCAGCAGCCCGAGGGCCCCGCAGGGAGATACGCAGTATTTT.

The chain recombines TRBV5-1 with TRBJ2-3, with no clear D. The CDR3 is made up of 15 amino acids. The V end lost 0 bases, the J end lost 4 bases, and 12 bases lay between the germline ends. CDR1 is SGHRS and CDR2 is YFSETQ in the germline V gene. DNA for the CDR3: TGCGCCAGCAGCTTGGATGGTACCATCTCAGATACGCAGTATTTT. It translates to CASSLDGTISDTQYF.

The gene calls are TRBV7-8 and TRBJ2-3; 7 nucleotides line up with TRBD1. There are 15 residues in the CDR3. The germline CDR1 and CDR2 sequences are SGHVS and FQNEAQ. Trimming removed 5 bases from V and 4 bases from J; junction bases left unmatched: 9. The chain's CDR3 is CASSVRGQIADTQYF. In DNA, the CDR3 is TGTGCCAGCAGCGTAAGGGGGCAAATAGCAGATACGCAGTATTTT.

The chain employs TRBV2 and TRBJ1-2, with TRBD1 matching over 12 bases. V dropped 8 bases and J dropped 7; count of bases not matched to a gene: 8. Germline lookup yields CDR1 SNHLY and CDR2 FYNNEI. The CDR3 is 14 amino acids. CDR3 bases: TGTGCCAGCGCCTGGGACAGGGGGCGCGGTGGCTACACCTTC. It encodes CASAWDRGRGGYTF. Supplemented by reference TRBV2 and TRBJ1-2, the full variable domain reads EPEVTQTPSHQVTQMGQEVILRCVPISNHLYFYWYRQILGQKVEFLVSFYNNEISEKSEIFDDQFSVERPDGSNFTLKIRSTKLEDSAMYFCASAWDRGRGGYTFGSGTRLTVV.

This clone was seen a single time. The CDR3 DNA follows: TGTGCCAGAACGGTCGGACCCCAAGAGACCCAGTACTTC. As protein: CARTVGPQETQYF. The J gene is TRBJ2-5, the V gene TRBV2; D is unresolved. Trimming stripped 9 bases from V and 1 base from J, with 12 bases between. The V gene's germline CDR1 is SNHLY and CDR2 FYNNEI. There are 13 residues in the CDR3.

The rearrangement joins TRBV6-6 to TRBJ2-6; D is perhaps TRBD2 (5 bases). V dropped 2 bases and J dropped 2 bases, with 7 bases sitting between them. Germline V gives CDR1 MNHNY, CDR2 SVGAGI (reference sequence). This CDR3 has 15 residues. CDR3: CASSYRGTGANVLTF. The CDR3 DNA reads as TGTGCCAGCAGTTACCGGGGAACTGGGGCCAACGTCCTGACTTTC.

V and J are TRBV5-1 and TRBJ1-4; 7 positions match TRBD1. V trimming: 6 bases; J trimming: 3 bases; junction bases outside the gene matches: 5. The length of the CDR3 is 14 residues. Germline assignment: CDR1 SGHRS and CDR2 YFSETQ. CDR3 in amino acids: CASKTGTANEKLFF. The CDR3 bases are TGCGCCAGCAAGACCGGGACAGCTAATGAAAAACTGTTTTTT.

This chain joins TRBV5-1 and TRBJ2-1, with 9 bases aligning to TRBD1. V shed 4 bases, J shed 4 bases, and the junction held 6 bases outside the gene matches. This CDR3 has 15 residues. Germline CDR1 is SGHRS and CDR2 is YFSETQ. In nucleotides, the CDR3 is TGCGCCAGCAGCGAACAGGGGGCGCAGTACAATGAGCAGTTCTTC. Translated: CASSEQGAQYNEQFF.

This clone was observed once. V usage is TRBV7-2 and J usage is TRBJ1-1; D unresolved. The CDR3 loop spans 12 amino acids. Germline assignment: CDR1 SGHTA and CDR2 FQGNSA. V dropped 3 bases and J dropped 4 bases, with 6 bases sitting between them. The CDR3 region is CASSFIGTEAFF. CDR3 coding DNA: TGTGCCAGCAGCTTTATTGGCACTGAAGCTTTCTTT.

This chain connects TRBV5-1 to TRBJ1-3; 9 bases are a match to TRBD1. This CDR3 region has 16 residues. Germline-derived CDR1 and CDR2 are SGHRS and YFSETQ. V was clipped by 0 bases and J by 4 bases; unmatched bases: 5. The DNA for the CDR3 is TGCGCCAGCAGCTTGGCAGGACAGGGGACCGGAAACACCATATATTTT. Protein sequence: CASSLAGQGTGNTIYF.

J is TRBJ1-3 and V is TRBV10-3; D perhaps matches TRBD1 (6 bases). Trimming stripped 10 bases from V and 1 base from J, with 14 bases between. The length of the CDR3 is 14 residues. Germline V gives CDR1 ENHRY, CDR2 SYGVKD. CDR3 amino acids: CASSNRVSGNTIYF. The CDR3 DNA is TGTGCCAGCAGCAACAGGGTTTCTGGAAACACCATATATTTT.

This sequence joins TRBV18 and TRBJ1-1; D unresolved. The CDR3 is 15 amino acids. V gave up 1 base and J gave up 5 bases, with 14 bases separating them. Germline V lookup: CDR1 KGHSH, CDR2 LQKENI. The CDR3 sequence: CASSPQAGLRTEAFF. CDR3 nucleotide sequence: TGTGCCAGCTCACCACAGGCGGGCCTAAGAACTGAAGCTTTCTTT.

The chain carries TRBV6-5 and TRBJ2-7; D unclear. Looked up from germline, CDR1 is MNHEY and CDR2 is SVGAGI. The CDR3 totals 13 residues. The V and J ends lost 11 bases and 4 bases respectively, with 18 bases between them. CDR3 region: CASGPALGYEQYF. The CDR3 nucleotides are TGTGCCTCAGGACCAGCCCTTGGTTACGAGCAGTACTTC.

The table lists this clone with a few counts. The V and J genes are TRBV7-2 and TRBJ1-2; 7 positions agree with TRBD1. Germline V lookup: CDR1 SGHTA, CDR2 FQGNSA. The CDR3 extends over 15 amino acids. V lost 3 bases and J lost 1; bases outside the gene matches: 5. CDR3: CASSLKGGLNYGYTF. CDR3 bases: TGTGCCAGCAGCTTGAAAGGGGGCCTTAACTATGGCTACACCTTC.

The chain is built from TRBV5-1 and TRBJ2-3; 7 bases are a match to TRBD2. V dropped 3 bases and J dropped 0; count of bases not matched to a gene: 7. The CDR3 runs to 16 residues. Germline V CDR1 and CDR2: SGHRS, YFSETQ. The CDR3: CASSSRERVSTDTQYF. CDR3 in DNA: TGCGCCAGCAGCTCGCGGGAGCGGGTGAGCACAGATACGCAGTATTTT.

The chain links TRBV5-1 to TRBJ2-5; 8 nucleotides agree with TRBD2. The V gene's germline CDR1 is SGHRS and CDR2 YFSETQ. The CDR3 extends over 14 amino acids. V was clipped by 4 bases and J by 4 bases; unmatched bases: 6. The CDR3 here is CASSGGLVVETQYF. Written as DNA, the CDR3 is TGCGCCAGCAGCGGGGGACTAGTCGTAGAGACCCAGTACTTC.

About this clone: The sample carries other DNA sequences with the same CDR3. The chain combines TRBV7-2 with TRBJ1-1; D unresolved. Germline assignment: CDR1 SGHTA and CDR2 FQGNSA. V lost 2 bases to trimming and J lost 0 bases, with 7 bases between them. The length of the CDR3 is 14 residues. As DNA, the CDR3 is TGTGCCAGCAGCTTATATGGGATGAACACTGAAGCTTTCTTT. This sequence encodes CASSLYGMNTEAFF.

The genes are TRBV6-5 and TRBJ2-2; D remains unclear. The ends were cut back, 7 bases at V and 1 base at J, with 10 bases in the middle. CDR1 is MNHEY and CDR2 is SVGAGI in the germline V gene. The CDR3 sequence is 14 residues long. DNA for the CDR3: TGTGCCAGCATCGGGCCGCGGAACACCGGGGAGCTGTTTTTT. This sequence encodes CASIGPRNTGELFF.

The chain combines TRBV9 with TRBJ2-2; 8 bases map to TRBD2. V lost 4 bases, J lost 4 bases, and 6 bases stayed unmatched. The CDR3 totals 15 residues. Germline V gives CDR1 SGDLS, CDR2 YYNGEE. In nucleotides, the CDR3 is TGTGCCAGCAGCTCGGGACTAGTTCCCACCGGGGAGCTGTTTTTT. The encoded protein is CASSSGLVPTGELFF.

This chain links TRBV5-6 with TRBJ2-5, with D uncertain. V dropped 4 bases and J dropped 5 bases, with 15 bases sitting between them. Germline lookup yields CDR1 SGHDT and CDR2 YYEEEE. CDR3 size: 14 residues. Here the CDR3 reads CASSPGRVWETQYF. The CDR3 nucleotides read TGTGCCAGCAGCCCGGGCCGGGTATGGGAGACCCAGTACTTC.

The chain's CDR3 is CASSVSGTGAKNIQYF. The CDR3 DNA reads as TGTGCCAGCAGCGTATCAGGGACAGGGGCCAAAAACATTCAGTACTTC. J is TRBJ2-4 and V is TRBV9, with 9 bases fitting TRBD1. Looked up from germline, CDR1 is SGDLS and CDR2 is YYNGEE. J gave up 1 base and V 1 base, and 3 bases lay outside the gene matches. CDR3 size: 16 residues. The whole variable domain, remainder taken from reference TRBV9 and TRBJ2-4, is DSGVTQTPKHLITATGQRVTLRCSPRSGDLSVYWYQQSLDQGLQFLIQYYNGEERAKGNILERFSAQQFPDLHSELNLSSLELGDSALYFCASSVSGTGAKNIQYFGAGTRLSVL.

The chain carries TRBV9 and TRBJ1-3, with a weak D call TRBD1 (6 bases). Germline V gene lookup returns CDR1 SGDLS and CDR2 YYNGEE. The CDR3 extends over 16 amino acids. V dropped 0 bases and J dropped 0 bases, with 10 bases sitting between them. The CDR3 loop reads CASSVDGGRSGNTIYF. As DNA, the CDR3 is TGTGCCAGCAGCGTAGACGGGGGCCGCTCTGGAAACACCATATATTTT.

This clone showed up just once. Other DNA sequences within the sample encode an identical CDR3. This chain joins TRBV18 and TRBJ2-7; D remains unclear. Trimming removed 3 bases from V and 3 bases from J, with 9 bases in between. The germline CDR1 and CDR2 sequences are KGHSH and LQKENI. The CDR3 spans 13 residues. DNA for the CDR3: TGTGCCAGCTCACCCTTCACAGACTACGAGCAGTACTTC. It encodes CASSPFTDYEQYF.

The gene calls are TRBV7-8 and TRBJ2-1; weak D call: TRBD1 (6 bases). Germline V gene sequence: CDR1 SGHVS, CDR2 FQNEAQ. The CDR3 loop spans 16 amino acids. The V end was cut by 3 bases, the J end by 0 bases, with 12 bases between. The CDR3 bases are TGTGCCAGCAGCTTGTCAGGGACAACCTCCTACAATGAGCAGTTCTTC. It is translated as CASSLSGTTSYNEQFF.

V gene TRBV5-6 combines with J gene TRBJ2-3, with 10 positions matching TRBD1. This CDR3 is 16 amino acids long. The junction had 7 bases not matched to a gene; V was cut back by 2 bases and J by 4 bases. Germline loops: CDR1 SGHDT, CDR2 YYEEEE. The CDR3: CASSFRTGGISDTQYF. The CDR3 DNA sequence: TGTGCCAGCAGCTTTAGGACAGGGGGTATCTCAGATACGCAGTATTTT.

This chain connects TRBV25-1 to TRBJ2-7; perhaps D is TRBD1 or TRBD2 (5 bases each). V lost 8 bases and J 1 base, leaving 18 bases between the germline ends. This CDR3 region has 15 residues. CDR1 is MGHDK, CDR2 SYGVNS, per germline. For the CDR3, the DNA is TGTGCCAGCGCCTCGGGACCGGAGGCTTCCTACGAGCAGTACTTC. Translation gives CASASGPEASYEQYF.

This clone appeared a single time. The V gene is TRBV7-3, the J gene TRBJ2-1; D unclear. V shed 1 base and J shed 13 bases, with 17 bases lying between them. In germline, CDR1 is SGHTA, CDR2 FQGTGA. This CDR3 region has 14 residues. CDR3 DNA: TGTGCCAGCAGCTTAAGGAACAGTCCAGAAGGCCAGTTCTTC. This gives the protein CASSLRNSPEGQFF. Looking up the rest from reference TRBV7-3 and TRBJ2-1 gives the full variable domain: GAGVSQTPSNKVTEKGKYVELRCDPISGHTALYWYRQSLGQGPEFLIYFQGTGAADDSGLPNDRFFAVRPEGSVSTLKIQRTERGDSAVYLCASSLRNSPEGQFFGPGTRLTVL.

The V call is TRBV7-9, the J call TRBJ2-7; the match to TRBD2 covers 10 bases. The CDR3 sequence is 16 residues long. Germline V gene data show CDR1 as SEHNR and CDR2 as FQNEAQ (reference sequence). V shed 2 bases and J 1 base; nucleotides not matched to a gene: 5. CDR3 nucleotide sequence: TGTGCCAGCAGCTTACGGACTAGCGGCCTTTCCTACGAGCAGTACTTC. Translated: CASSLRTSGLSYEQYF. Together with reference TRBV7-9 and TRBJ2-7, the CDR3 gives the full variable domain: DTGVSQNPRHKITKRGQNVTFRCDPISEHNRLYWYRQTLGQGPEFLTYFQNEAQLEKSRLLSDRFSAERPKGSFSTLEIQRTEQGDSAMYLCASSLRTSGLSYEQYFGPGTRLTVT.

The chain couples TRBV9 to TRBJ1-3; 7 bases fit TRBD1. The junction had 4 bases not matched to a gene; V was cut back by 0 bases and J by 4 bases. The length of the CDR3 is 15 residues. CDR1 SGDLS and CDR2 YYNGEE come from the germline V gene. The DNA for the CDR3 is TGTGCCAGCAGCGTAGGGACAGGCCCGGGAAACACCATATATTTT. Translation: CASSVGTGPGNTIYF. Together with reference TRBV9 and TRBJ1-3, the CDR3 gives the full variable domain: DSGVTQTPKHLITATGQRVTLRCSPRSGDLSVYWYQQSLDQGLQFLIQYYNGEERAKGNILERFSAQQFPDLHSELNLSSLELGDSALYFCASSVGTGPGNTIYFGEGSWLTVV.

The chain uses TRBV27 and TRBJ1-5, with D possibly being TRBD1 (5 bases). V was shortened by 6 bases and J by 9 bases, with 21 bases between the two germline ends. Germline CDR1 is MNHEY and CDR2 is SMNVEV (reference sequence). The CDR3 runs 15 residues. The CDR3 loop reads CASSSGASVLTPQHF. Written as DNA, the CDR3 is TGTGCCAGCAGCTCCGGGGCATCGGTTCTTACGCCCCAGCATTTT.

The V gene is TRBV15, the J gene TRBJ2-5; D gene unclear. The CDR3 is 14 residues long. V was clipped by 0 bases and J by 6 bases, with 11 bases between them. Germline V gene data show CDR1 as LNHNV and CDR2 as YYDKDF (reference sequence). The CDR3 DNA is TGTGCCACCAGCAGAGATGTGGGCGTTCAGACCCAGTACTTC. Translated, it gives CATSRDVGVQTQYF.